This section outlines one T cell receptor beta chain sequence together with its context. Researchers processed graft tissue to release intraepithelial and lamina propria lymphocytes. The data derive from a study of graft-versus-host responses after intestinal transplantation. Germline V CDR1 and CDR2: MRHNA, SNTAGT. This CDR3 spans 13 amino acids. Trimming removed 3 bases at V and 7 bases at J, with 7 bases between. Assay: immunoSEQ multiplex PCR; the TCRdb copy retains only in-frame clones and omits some. The sample lists roughly 15,000 clones, 70% to 75% occurring once. The TCR originated in a human patient who received an intestinal transplant, so some T cells may come from the graft donor. The source was ileum tissue, collected 16 days after intestinal transplant. V is TRBV6-4 and J is TRBJ1-6, with D unresolved. CDR3 in amino acids: CASSEQPNSPLHF. For the CDR3, the DNA is TGTGCCAGCAGTGAACAGCCAAATTCACCCCTCCACTTT.